A selection of T cell receptor beta chains follows, all from one sample in a study of blood T cell repertoires in COVID-19. Clones were read by immunoSEQ multiplex PCR, and TCRdb kept only the in-frame ones, dropping some. The repertoire has 200,000 to 250,000 clones, nearly 90% of them found once; the top ten carry roughly a tenth. Sequenced: PBMCs or T cells enriched from blood (not recorded which). These receptors were obtained from a man aged 25 to 40 who had recovered from COVID-19. Both conserved end residues are part of each CDR3. The order of the fields is clone size, J gene, D gene, V gene, CDR3 DNA, CDR3 protein. The D gene is left open where the match is weak. Size values are once, few and many counts, or a class for expanded clones, and some rows have none.

clone_size: .
j_call: TRBJ2-3
d_call: .
v_call: TRBV28
cdr3_nt: TGTGCCAGCAGATCCGCGGCGGAGGGTACGCAGTATTTT
cdr3_aa: CASRSAAEGTQYF

clone_size: .
j_call: TRBJ1-1
d_call: .
v_call: TRBV27
cdr3_nt: TGTGCCACCAACCGGAACCGGGGAGGGGCTTCTGAAGCTTTCTTT
cdr3_aa: CATNRNRGGASEAFF

clone_size: few
j_call: TRBJ1-6
d_call: .
v_call: TRBV3-1/TRBV3-2
cdr3_nt: TGTGCCAGCAGCCAGGGACTGCCGAATTCACCCCTCCACTTT
cdr3_aa: CASSQGLPNSPLHF

clone_size: .
j_call: TRBJ1-6
d_call: TRBD1
v_call: TRBV4-2
cdr3_nt: TGTGCCAGCAGCCAAGATCGTTGGACAGGGAATTCACCCCTCCACTTT
cdr3_aa: CASSQDRWTGNSPLHF

clone_size: .
j_call: TRBJ1-5
d_call: .
v_call: TRBV19
cdr3_nt: TGTGCCAGCCGAGCCTCGGGTTACAATCAGCCCCAGCATTTT
cdr3_aa: CASRASGYNQPQHF

clone_size: .
j_call: TRBJ1-1
d_call: TRBD1
v_call: TRBV29-1
cdr3_nt: TGCAGCGTCGTTCGGGACAGGACTTCTGAAGCTTTCTTT
cdr3_aa: CSVVRDRTSEAFF

clone_size: .
j_call: TRBJ1-1
d_call: .
v_call: TRBV7-2
cdr3_nt: TGTGCCAGCAGCCTTCTACAGGGGAACACTGAAGCTTTCTTT
cdr3_aa: CASSLLQGNTEAFF

clone_size: .
j_call: TRBJ2-4
d_call: .
v_call: TRBV4-3
cdr3_nt: TGCGCCAGCAGCCAAGATCAGGCTCGGGCCAAAAACATTCAGTACTTC
cdr3_aa: CASSQDQARAKNIQYF

clone_size: .
j_call: TRBJ1-1
d_call: TRBD1
v_call: TRBV6-5
cdr3_nt: TGTGCCAGCACCTTGCCAGGGGGCACTGAAGCTTTCTTT
cdr3_aa: CASTLPGGTEAFF

clone_size: .
j_call: TRBJ2-1
d_call: .
v_call: TRBV7-4
cdr3_nt: TGTGCCAGCACCCATCCACGTCGGCAGGGGATAGATGAGCAGTTCTTC
cdr3_aa: CASTHPRRQGIDEQFF

clone_size: .
j_call: TRBJ1-6
d_call: TRBD1
v_call: TRBV5-1
cdr3_nt: TGCGCCAGCAGCCCCATGGGACAGGCTAATTCACCCCTCCACTTT
cdr3_aa: CASSPMGQANSPLHF

clone_size: .
j_call: TRBJ2-1
d_call: .
v_call: TRBV7-2
cdr3_nt: TGTGCCAGCAGCTTTAGAGGGAGGACCAGCTCCTACAATGAGCAGTTCTTC
cdr3_aa: CASSFRGRTSSYNEQFF

clone_size: .
j_call: TRBJ2-7
d_call: TRBD1
v_call: TRBV28
cdr3_nt: TGTGCCAGCAGTTCCTCCGGGACAGGGGGCCGTGAGCAGTACTTC
cdr3_aa: CASSSSGTGGREQYF

clone_size: .
j_call: TRBJ2-3
d_call: TRBD2
v_call: TRBV6-2/TRBV6-3
cdr3_nt: TGTGCCAGCAGTACGGGACTAGCGGGGACAGATACGCAGTATTTT
cdr3_aa: CASSTGLAGTDTQYF

clone_size: .
j_call: TRBJ2-7
d_call: TRBD1
v_call: TRBV30
cdr3_nt: TGTGCCTGGAGTGCTGGGACAGGGCGCTACGAGCAGTACTTC
cdr3_aa: CAWSAGTGRYEQYF

clone_size: .
j_call: TRBJ1-2
d_call: .
v_call: TRBV7-2
cdr3_nt: TGTGCCAGCAGCTCCTGGGACACCTATGGCTACACCTTC
cdr3_aa: CASSSWDTYGYTF